This T cell receptor beta chain appears in the sequencing data of a study of T cell changes during pregnancy in multiple sclerosis. Data came from immunoSEQ multiplex PCR; TCRdb stores just in-frame clones and leaves some out. This table holds about 80,000 clones, about 92% found once. Here the sequenced sample was CD4+ T cells from peripheral blood mononuclear cells, taken before pregnancy. This TCR was recovered from a female donor with multiple sclerosis, enrolled in a pregnancy study.

Here the CDR3 reads CASSPDRGLGYTF. CDR3 DNA sequence: TGTGCCAGCAGCCCCGACAGGGGGCTAGGCTACACCTTC. The chain recombines TRBV7-3 with TRBJ1-2; 10 bases fit TRBD1. Germline-derived CDR1 and CDR2 are SGHTA and FQGTGA. V lost 5 bases to trimming and J lost 8 bases; unmatched junction nucleotides: 5. This CDR3 is 13 amino acids long.